This T cell receptor (beta chain) was found in a study of blood T cells in healthy people across ages. The CDR3 runs 14 residues. V lost 6 bases and J 11 bases, leaving 23 bases between the germline ends. CDR1 and CDR2 (germline): DFQATT, SNEGSKA (reference sequence). Using a J-beta primer mix together with a sample-barcoded 5' primer, a second PCR was run for 7 to 11 cycles. MiXCR, run by TCRdb on the 5' RACE reads, gives a single entry per CDR3 protein. Of about 1.8 million distinct CDR3 sequences listed, roughly 50% were seen once; the top ten hold less than 2.5%. This clonotype has just a few counts.

Specimen: blood. The receptor was derived from a woman in her thirties or forties in good health. V is TRBV20-1 and J is TRBJ2-1, with D possibly matching TRBD2 (6 bases). Here the CDR3 reads CSAKVPGLPRQQFF. CDR3 nucleotide sequence: TGCAGTGCCAAAGTCCCGGGACTCCCAAGGCAGCAGTTCTTC.